This T cell receptor beta chain was retrieved from a study of blood T cell repertoires in COVID-19. Study information: PBMCs, B-cell-depleted T cells, or T cells were the source of the cDNA or gDNA that made up the material.

Per the original data handling: Estimates of nucleated cell counts were drawn from the amplification of reference gene primers. Data came from immunoSEQ multiplex PCR; TCRdb stores just in-frame clones and leaves some out. Clonal size and the V and J genes are those of that table, whereas D and trimming came from the DNA. Among over 60,000 clones listed, 83% were seen once. Seattle's enrolled individuals joined amid active infection and were then monitored longitudinally. This CDR3 is 13 amino acids long. Trimming left V 6 bases short and J 1 base short, with 12 bases between. Germline assignment: CDR1 SQVTM and CDR2 ANQGSEA. This clone was observed a few times.

The source is a man aged 45-65 years with COVID-19, enrolled during active disease. The gene calls are TRBV29-1 and TRBJ1-1, with a possible D match to TRBD1 (5 bases). The sample taken for sequencing was peripheral blood. CDR3 sequence (DNA): TGCAGCGTGACGTGGGGGGGGAACACTGAAGCTTTCTTT. Translation: CSVTWGGNTEAFF.